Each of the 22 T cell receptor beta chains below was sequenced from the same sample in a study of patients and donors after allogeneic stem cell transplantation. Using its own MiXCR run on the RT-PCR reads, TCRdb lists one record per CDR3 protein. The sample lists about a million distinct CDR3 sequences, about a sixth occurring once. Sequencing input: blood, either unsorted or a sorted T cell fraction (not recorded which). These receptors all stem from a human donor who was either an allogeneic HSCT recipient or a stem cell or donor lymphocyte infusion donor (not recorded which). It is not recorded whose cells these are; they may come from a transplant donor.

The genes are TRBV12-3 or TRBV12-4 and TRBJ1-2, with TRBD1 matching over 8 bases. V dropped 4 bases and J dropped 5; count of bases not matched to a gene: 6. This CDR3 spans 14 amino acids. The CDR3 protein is CASSYMDRVYGYTF. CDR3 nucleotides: TGTGCCAGCAGTTATATGGACAGGGTGTATGGCTACACCTTC.

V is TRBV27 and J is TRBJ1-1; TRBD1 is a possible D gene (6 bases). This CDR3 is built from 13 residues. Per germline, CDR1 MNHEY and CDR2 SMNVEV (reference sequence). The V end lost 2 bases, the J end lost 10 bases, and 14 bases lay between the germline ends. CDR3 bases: TGTGCCAGCAGTTTAACCAGGGGCGGCGTAGCTTTCTTT. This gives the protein CASSLTRGGVAFF.

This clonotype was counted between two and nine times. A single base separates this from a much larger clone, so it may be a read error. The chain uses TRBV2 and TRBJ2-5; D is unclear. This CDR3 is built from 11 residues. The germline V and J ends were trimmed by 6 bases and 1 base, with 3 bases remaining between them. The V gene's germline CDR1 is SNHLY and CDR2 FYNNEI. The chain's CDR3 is CASRPQETQYF. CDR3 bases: TGTGCCAGCAGGCCCCAAGAGACCCAGTACTTC.

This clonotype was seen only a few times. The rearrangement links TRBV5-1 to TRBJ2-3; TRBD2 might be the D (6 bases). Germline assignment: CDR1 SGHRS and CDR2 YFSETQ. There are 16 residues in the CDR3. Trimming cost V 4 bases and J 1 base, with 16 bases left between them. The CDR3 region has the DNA TGCGCCAGCAGCAGGGGATCCGGGACTGGCACAGATACGCAGTATTTT. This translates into CASSRGSGTGTDTQYF.

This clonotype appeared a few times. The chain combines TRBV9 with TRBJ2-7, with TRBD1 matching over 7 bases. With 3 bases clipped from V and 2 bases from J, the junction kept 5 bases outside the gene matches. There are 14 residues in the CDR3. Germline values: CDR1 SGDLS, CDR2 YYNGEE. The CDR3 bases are TGTGCCAGCAGCGCAGGGGACAGAACCTACGAGCAGTACTTC. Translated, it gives CASSAGDRTYEQYF.

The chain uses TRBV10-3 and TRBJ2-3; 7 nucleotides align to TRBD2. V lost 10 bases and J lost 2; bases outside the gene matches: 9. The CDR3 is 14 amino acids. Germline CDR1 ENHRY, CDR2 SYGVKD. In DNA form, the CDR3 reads TGTGCCACTCAACCGGGGGGAATCACAGATACGCAGTATTTT. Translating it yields CATQPGGITDTQYF.

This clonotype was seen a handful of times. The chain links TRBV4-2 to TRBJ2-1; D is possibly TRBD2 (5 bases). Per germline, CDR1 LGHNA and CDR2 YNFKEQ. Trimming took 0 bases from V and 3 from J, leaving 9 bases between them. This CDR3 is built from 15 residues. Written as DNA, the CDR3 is TGTGCCAGCAGCCAAGATGAAACTAGCTACAATGAGCAGTTCTTC. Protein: CASSQDETSYNEQFF.

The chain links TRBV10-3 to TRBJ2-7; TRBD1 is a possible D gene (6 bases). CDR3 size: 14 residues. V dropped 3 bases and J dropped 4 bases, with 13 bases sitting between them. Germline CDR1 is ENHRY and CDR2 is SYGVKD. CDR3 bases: TGTGCCATCAGTGAAGGGGGACGGATTTACGAGCAGTACTTC. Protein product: CAISEGGRIYEQYF.

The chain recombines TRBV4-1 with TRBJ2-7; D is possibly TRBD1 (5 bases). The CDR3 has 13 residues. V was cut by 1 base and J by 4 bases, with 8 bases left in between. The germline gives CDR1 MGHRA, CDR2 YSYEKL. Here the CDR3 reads CASSQVGEYEQYF. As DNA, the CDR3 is TGCGCCAGCAGCCAAGTAGGGGAATACGAGCAGTACTTC.

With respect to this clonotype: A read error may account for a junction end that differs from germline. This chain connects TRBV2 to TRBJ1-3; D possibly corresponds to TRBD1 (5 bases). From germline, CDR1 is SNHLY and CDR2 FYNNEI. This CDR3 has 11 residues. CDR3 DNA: TGTGCCAGCACCATCCGGGATCCGGGGGATTTT. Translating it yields CASTIRDPGDF.

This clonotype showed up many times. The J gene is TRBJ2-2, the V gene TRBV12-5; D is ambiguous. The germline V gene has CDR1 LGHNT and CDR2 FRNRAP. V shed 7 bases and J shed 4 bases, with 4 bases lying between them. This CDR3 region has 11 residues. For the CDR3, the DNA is TGTGCTAGTGCCTCCACCGGGGAGCTGTTTTTT. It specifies CASASTGELFF. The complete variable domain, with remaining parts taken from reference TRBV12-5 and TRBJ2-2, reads DARVTQTPRHKVTEMGQEVTMRCQPILGHNTVFWYRQTMMQGLELLAYFRNRAPLDDSGMPKDRFSAEMPDATLATLKIQPSEPRDSAVYFCASASTGELFFGEGSRLTVL.

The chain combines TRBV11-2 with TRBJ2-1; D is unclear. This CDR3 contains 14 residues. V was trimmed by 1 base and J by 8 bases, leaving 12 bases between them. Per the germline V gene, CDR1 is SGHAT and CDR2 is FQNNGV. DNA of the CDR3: TGTGCCAGCAGCTTAGTGTTTGGAGTTTATGAGCAGTTCTTC. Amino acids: CASSLVFGVYEQFF.

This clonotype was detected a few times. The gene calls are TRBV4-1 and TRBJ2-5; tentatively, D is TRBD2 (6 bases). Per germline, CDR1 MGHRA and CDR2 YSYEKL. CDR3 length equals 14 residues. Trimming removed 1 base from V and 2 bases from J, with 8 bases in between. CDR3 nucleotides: TGCGCCAGCAGCCAAGTGGCGGGGCAAGAGACCCAGTACTTC. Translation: CASSQVAGQETQYF.

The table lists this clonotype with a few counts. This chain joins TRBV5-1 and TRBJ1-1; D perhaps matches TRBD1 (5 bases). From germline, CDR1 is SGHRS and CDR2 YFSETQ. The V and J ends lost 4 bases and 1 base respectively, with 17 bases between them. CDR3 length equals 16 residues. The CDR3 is CASSPPRGGRNTEAFF. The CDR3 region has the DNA TGCGCCAGCAGCCCGCCTCGGGGGGGGAGGAACACTGAAGCTTTCTTT.

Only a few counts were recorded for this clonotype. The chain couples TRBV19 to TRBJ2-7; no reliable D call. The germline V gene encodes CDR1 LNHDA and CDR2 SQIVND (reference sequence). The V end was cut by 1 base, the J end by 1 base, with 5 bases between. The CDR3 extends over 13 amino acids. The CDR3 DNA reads TGTGCCAGTAGTATAGGCGAGTCCTACGAGCAGTACTTC. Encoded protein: CASSIGESYEQYF.

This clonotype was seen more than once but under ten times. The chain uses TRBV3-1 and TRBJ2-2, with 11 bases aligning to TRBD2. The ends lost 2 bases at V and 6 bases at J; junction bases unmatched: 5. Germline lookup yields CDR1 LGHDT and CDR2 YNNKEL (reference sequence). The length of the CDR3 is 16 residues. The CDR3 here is CASSQLAGGSAGELFF. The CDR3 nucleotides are TGTGCCAGCAGCCAACTAGCGGGAGGTTCAGCCGGGGAGCTGTTTTTT.

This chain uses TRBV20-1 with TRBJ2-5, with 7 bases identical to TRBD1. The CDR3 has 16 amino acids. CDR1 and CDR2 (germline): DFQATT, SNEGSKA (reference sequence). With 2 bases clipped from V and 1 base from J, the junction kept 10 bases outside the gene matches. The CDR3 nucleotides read TGCAGTGCTAGACGTCCTAGGACAGGACCCCAAGAGACCCAGTACTTC. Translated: CSARRPRTGPQETQYF.

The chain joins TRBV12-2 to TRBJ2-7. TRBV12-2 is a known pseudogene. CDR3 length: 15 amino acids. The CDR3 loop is CASRLRLGREYEQYF. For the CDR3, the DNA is TGTGCAAGTCGCTTAAGGTTGGGCAGAGAATACGAGCAGTACTTC.

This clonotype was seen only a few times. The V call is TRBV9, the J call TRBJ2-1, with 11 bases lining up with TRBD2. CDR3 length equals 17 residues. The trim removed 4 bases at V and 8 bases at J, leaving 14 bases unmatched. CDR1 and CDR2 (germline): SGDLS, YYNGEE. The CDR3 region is CASSPRLAGGVFDEQFF. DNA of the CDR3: TGTGCCAGCAGCCCACGTCTAGCGGGGGGAGTATTCGATGAGCAGTTCTTC.

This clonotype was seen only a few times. Written as DNA, the CDR3 is TGTGCCAGCAGCTCTCCGGACAGGGGGCGAAACCCCTATGGCTACACCTTC. This encodes CASSSPDRGRNPYGYTF. The V gene is TRBV5-6, the J gene TRBJ1-2; 11 bases are shared with TRBD1. The V gene end was trimmed by 3 bases and the J gene end by 4 bases; junction bases not matched to a gene: 11. The CDR3 length is 17 residues. CDR1 SGHDT and CDR2 YYEEEE come from the germline V gene.

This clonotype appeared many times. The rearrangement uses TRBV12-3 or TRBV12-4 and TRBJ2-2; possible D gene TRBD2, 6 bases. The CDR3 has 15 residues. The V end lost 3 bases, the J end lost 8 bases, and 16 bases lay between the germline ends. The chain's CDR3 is CASSFSLAKYGELFF. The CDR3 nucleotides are TGTGCCAGCAGTTTTAGCCTAGCGAAGTATGGGGAGCTGTTTTTT.

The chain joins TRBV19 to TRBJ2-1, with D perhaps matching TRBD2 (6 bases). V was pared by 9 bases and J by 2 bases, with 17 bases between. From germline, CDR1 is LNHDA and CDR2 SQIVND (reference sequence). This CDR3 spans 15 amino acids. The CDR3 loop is CASAGFENPYNEQFF. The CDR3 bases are TGTGCCAGCGCGGGGTTTGAGAATCCCTACAATGAGCAGTTCTTC.